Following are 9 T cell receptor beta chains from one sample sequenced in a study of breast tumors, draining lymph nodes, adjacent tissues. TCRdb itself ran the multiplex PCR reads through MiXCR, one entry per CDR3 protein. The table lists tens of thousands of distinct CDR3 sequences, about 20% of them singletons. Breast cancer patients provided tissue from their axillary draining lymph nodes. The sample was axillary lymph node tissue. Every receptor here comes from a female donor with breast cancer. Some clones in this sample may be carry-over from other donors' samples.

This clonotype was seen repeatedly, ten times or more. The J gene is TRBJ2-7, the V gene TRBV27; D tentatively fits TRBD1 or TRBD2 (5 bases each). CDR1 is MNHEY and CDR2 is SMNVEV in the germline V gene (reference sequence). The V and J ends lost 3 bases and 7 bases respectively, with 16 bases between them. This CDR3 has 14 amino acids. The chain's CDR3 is CASSFQGDPREQYF. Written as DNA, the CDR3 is TGTGCCAGCAGTTTCCAGGGAGATCCGAGGGAGCAGTACTTC.

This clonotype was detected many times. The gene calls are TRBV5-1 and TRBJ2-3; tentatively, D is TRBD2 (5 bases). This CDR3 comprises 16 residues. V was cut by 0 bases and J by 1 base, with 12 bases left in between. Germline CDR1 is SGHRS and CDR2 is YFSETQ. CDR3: CASSLEPSGGTDTQYF. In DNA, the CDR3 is TGCGCCAGCAGCTTGGAACCCAGCGGAGGCACAGATACGCAGTATTTT.

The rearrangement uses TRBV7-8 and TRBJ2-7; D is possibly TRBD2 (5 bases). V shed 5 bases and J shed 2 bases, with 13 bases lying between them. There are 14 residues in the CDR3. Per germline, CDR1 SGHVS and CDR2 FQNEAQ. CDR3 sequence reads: CASSTLAHPYEQYF. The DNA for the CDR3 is TGTGCCAGCAGCACTCTAGCACACCCCTACGAGCAGTACTTC.

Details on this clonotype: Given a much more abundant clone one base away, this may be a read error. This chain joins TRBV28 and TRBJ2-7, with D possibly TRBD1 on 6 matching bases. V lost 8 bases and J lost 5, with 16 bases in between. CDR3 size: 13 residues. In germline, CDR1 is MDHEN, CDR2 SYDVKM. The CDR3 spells CASGTTQGDEQYF. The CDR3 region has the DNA TGTGCCAGCGGGACGACACAGGGTGACGAGCAGTACTTC.

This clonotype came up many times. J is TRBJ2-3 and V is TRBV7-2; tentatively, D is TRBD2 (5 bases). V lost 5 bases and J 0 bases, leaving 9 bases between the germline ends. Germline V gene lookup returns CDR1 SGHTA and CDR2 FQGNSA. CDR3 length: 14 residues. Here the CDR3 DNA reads TGTGCCAGCAGCGTAAGCGGTAGCACAGATACGCAGTATTTT. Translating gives CASSVSGSTDTQYF.

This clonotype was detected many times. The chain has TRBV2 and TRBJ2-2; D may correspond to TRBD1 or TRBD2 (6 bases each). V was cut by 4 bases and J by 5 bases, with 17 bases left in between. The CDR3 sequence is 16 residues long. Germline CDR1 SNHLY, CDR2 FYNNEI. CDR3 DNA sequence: TGTGCCAGCAGTGCTGGGGGGCCTCCCGGGACCGGGGAGCTGTTTTTT. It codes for CASSAGGPPGTGELFF.

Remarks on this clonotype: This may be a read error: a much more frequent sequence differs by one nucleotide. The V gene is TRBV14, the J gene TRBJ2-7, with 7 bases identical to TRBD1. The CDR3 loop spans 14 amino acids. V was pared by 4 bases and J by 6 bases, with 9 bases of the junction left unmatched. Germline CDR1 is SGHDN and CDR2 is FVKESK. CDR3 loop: CASSPRTGRIEQYF. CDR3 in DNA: TGTGCCAGCAGCCCCCGGACAGGAAGGATCGAGCAGTACTTC. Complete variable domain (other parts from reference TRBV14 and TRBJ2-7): EAGVTQFPSHSVIEKGQTVTLRCDPISGHDNLYWYRRVMGKEIKFLLHFVKESKQDESGMPNNRFLAERTGGTYSTLKVQPAELEDSGVYFCASSPRTGRIEQYFGPGTRLTVT.

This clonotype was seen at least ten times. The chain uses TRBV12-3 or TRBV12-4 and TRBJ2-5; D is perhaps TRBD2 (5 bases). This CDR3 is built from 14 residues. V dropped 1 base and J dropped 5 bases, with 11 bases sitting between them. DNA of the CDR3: TGTGCCAGCAGTTTAGAGGCGGGCCCGGAGACCCAGTACTTC. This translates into CASSLEAGPETQYF.

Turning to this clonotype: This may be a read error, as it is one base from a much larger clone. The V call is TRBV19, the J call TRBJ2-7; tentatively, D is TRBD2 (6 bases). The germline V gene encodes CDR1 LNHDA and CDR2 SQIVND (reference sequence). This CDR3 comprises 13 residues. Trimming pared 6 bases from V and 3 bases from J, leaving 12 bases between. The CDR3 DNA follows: TGTGCCAGTAGCTCGGACGGGGGCTACGAGCAGTACTTC. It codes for CASSSDGGYEQYF.